The sequence of this TCR beta chain was determined in a study of shared clonotypes between healthy human individuals. Study findings and constraints: Compared with clonotypes that all four donors shared, non-shared clonotypes had lower generation probabilities.

CD45RO-negative cells were positively selected for CCR7, leaving out terminally differentiated effector memory CD45RA+ cells. On this clone: Its antigen is not identified.

The CDR3 contains 14 residues. Trimming removed 4 bases from V and 4 bases from J; junction bases left unmatched: 6. CDR1 SGHNT and CDR2 YYREEE come from the germline V gene (reference sequence). Sequencing used immunoSEQ multiplex PCR; TCRdb keeps in-frame clones, though not all of them. Of 700,000 to 950,000 clones detected, approximately 97% appear once; the ten largest clones hold less than 0.25%. The sequence was obtained from a man in his thirties or forties in good health. The material sequenced was naive CD8+ T cells sorted from blood. The chain uses TRBV5-4 and TRBJ2-7; TRBD1 matches 9 bases. The CDR3 spells CASSIQGAVYEQYF. The CDR3 DNA sequence: TGTGCCAGCAGCATACAGGGGGCCGTATACGAGCAGTACTTC.